The present T cell receptor (beta chain) was sequenced within a study of cytotoxic CD8 clonotypes in ibrutinib-treated CLL. Clones were read by immunoSEQ multiplex PCR, and TCRdb kept only the in-frame ones, dropping some. The data contain roughly 150,000 clones, around nine tenths of them singletons. The sample consisted of PBMCs, taken at disease progression, from a patient treated with ibrutinib. This sequence originates from a human donor with chronic lymphocytic leukemia.

This chain's CDR3 is CSAQGDYGYTF. Here the CDR3 DNA reads TGCAGTGCACAGGGGGACTATGGCTACACCTTC. The chain uses TRBV20-1 and TRBJ1-2, with TRBD1 matching over 8 bases. The CDR3 consists of 11 residues. Germline assignment: CDR1 DFQATT and CDR2 SNEGSKA (reference sequence). The ends lost 6 bases at V and 3 bases at J; junction bases unmatched: 0.